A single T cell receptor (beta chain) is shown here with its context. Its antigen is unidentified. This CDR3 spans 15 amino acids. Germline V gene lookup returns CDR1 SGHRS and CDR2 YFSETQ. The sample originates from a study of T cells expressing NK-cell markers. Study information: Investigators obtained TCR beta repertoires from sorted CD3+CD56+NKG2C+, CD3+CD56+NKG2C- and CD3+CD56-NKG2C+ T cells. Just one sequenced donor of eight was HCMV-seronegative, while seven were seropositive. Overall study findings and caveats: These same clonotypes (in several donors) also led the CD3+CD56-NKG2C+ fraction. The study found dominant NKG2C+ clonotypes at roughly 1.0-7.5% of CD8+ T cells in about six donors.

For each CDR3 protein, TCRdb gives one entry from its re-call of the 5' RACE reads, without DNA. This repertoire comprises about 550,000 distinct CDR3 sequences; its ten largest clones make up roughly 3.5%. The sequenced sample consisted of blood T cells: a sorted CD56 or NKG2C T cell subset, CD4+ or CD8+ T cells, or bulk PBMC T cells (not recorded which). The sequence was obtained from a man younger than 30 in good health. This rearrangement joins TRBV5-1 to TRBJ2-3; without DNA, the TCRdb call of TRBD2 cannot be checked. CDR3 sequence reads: CASSLGGTSVDTQYF.